Shown below are 9 T cell receptor beta chains from a single sample sequenced in a study of blood T cell repertoires in COVID-19. Profiling relied on immunoSEQ multiplex PCR, and the TCRdb table lists in-frame clones only, not all of them. The table includes 200,000 to 300,000 clones, 84% detected once. Sample: peripheral blood. The receptor set was obtained from a man aged 55 to 70 with acute or convalescent COVID-19.

The genes are TRBV19 and TRBJ1-1; 9 nucleotides agree with TRBD1. Germline V gives CDR1 LNHDA, CDR2 SQIVND (reference sequence). Germline trimming cut 6 bases from V and 5 bases from J; bases unmatched to any gene: 10. This CDR3 is 15 amino acids long. CDR3 DNA: TGTGCCAGTAGCCCGGACAGGGGTGGGATAACTGAAGCTTTCTTT. Its protein product is CASSPDRGGITEAFF.

V gene TRBV4-1 combines with J gene TRBJ2-7, with unresolved D. Germline assignment: CDR1 MGHRA and CDR2 YSYEKL. Trimming removed 4 bases at V and 9 bases at J, with 13 bases between. CDR3 size: 12 residues. CDR3 nucleotide sequence: TGCGCCAGCAGCCTCGACAACTGGGTGCAGTACTTC. It codes for CASSLDNWVQYF.

The chain uses TRBV18 and TRBJ2-1, with D perhaps matching TRBD2 (6 bases). Germline-derived CDR1 and CDR2 are KGHSH and LQKENI. This CDR3 comprises 18 residues. The germline V and J ends were trimmed by 3 bases and 6 bases, with 24 bases remaining between them. DNA of the CDR3: TGTGCCAGCTCACCCCTAACACTAGCCCTTCGGGTGGGCAATGAGCAGTTCTTC. Its translation: CASSPLTLALRVGNEQFF.

The chain joins TRBV7-9 to TRBJ2-1; maybe TRBD2 (6 bases). V shed 10 bases and J shed 5 bases, with 15 bases lying between them. CDR3 length: 13 amino acids. In germline, CDR1 is SEHNR, CDR2 FQNEAQ (reference sequence). DNA of the CDR3: TGTGCCACCGACGGCAAGCGGGACAATGAGCAGTTCTTC. This codes for CATDGKRDNEQFF.

In DNA form, the CDR3 reads TGTGCCAGCAGCCTAGGACAGGCAAATTATTCACCCCTCCACTTT. Translation: CASSLGQANYSPLHF. This chain joins TRBV7-8 and TRBJ1-6, with 7 nucleotides matching TRBD1. The germline V gene encodes CDR1 SGHVS and CDR2 FQNEAQ. The CDR3 is made up of 15 amino acids. V shed 5 bases and J 8 bases; nucleotides not matched to a gene: 9.

This chain joins TRBV7-9 and TRBJ2-5, with TRBD1 matching 8 bases. The CDR3 has 18 amino acids. Looked up from germline, CDR1 is SEHNR and CDR2 is FQNEAQ (reference sequence). The V and J ends lost 1 base and 3 bases, in that order; junction bases with no gene match: 13. CDR3 coding DNA: TGTGCCAGCAGCTTAGTGAGAGGGAGGACAGGGTTGGAAGAGACCCAGTACTTC. Translating it yields CASSLVRGRTGLEETQYF. Variable domain in full (rest from reference TRBV7-9 and TRBJ2-5): DTGVSQNPRHKITKRGQNVTFRCDPISEHNRLYWYRQTLGQGPEFLTYFQNEAQLEKSRLLSDRFSAERPKGSFSTLEIQRTEQGDSAMYLCASSLVRGRTGLEETQYFGPGTRLLVL.

In its sample, this clone was seen once. The genes are TRBV6-1 and TRBJ2-5; D might be TRBD1 (5 bases). The CDR3 spans 15 residues. Looked up from germline, CDR1 is MNHNS and CDR2 is SASEGT. The V gene lost 1 base and the J gene lost 5 bases, with 14 bases spanning the gap. The CDR3 coding sequence is TGTGCCAGCAGTGAAGTCGCCAGGGTTGGGGAGACCCAGTACTTC. Translating gives CASSEVARVGETQYF.

This clone was found a few times. The J gene is TRBJ2-1, the V gene TRBV13, with 7 bases that match TRBD1. This CDR3 contains 14 residues. The germline V gene has CDR1 PRHDT and CDR2 FYEKMQ (reference sequence). V dropped 5 bases and J dropped 2; count of bases not matched to a gene: 3. The CDR3 loop reads CASSPGTAYNEQFF. CDR3 sequence (DNA): TGTGCCAGCAGCCCTGGGACAGCCTACAATGAGCAGTTCTTC. Combining the CDR3 with reference TRBV13 and TRBJ2-1 gives the whole variable domain AAGVIQSPRHLIKEKRETATLKCYPIPRHDTVYWYQQGPGQDPQFLISFYEKMQSDKGSIPDRFSAQQFSDYHSELNMSSLELGDSALYFCASSPGTAYNEQFFGPGTRLTVL.

The chain has TRBV24-1 and TRBJ2-2; no firm D call. Germline CDR1 and CDR2: KGHDR and SFDVKD. The CDR3 is 15 amino acids. Trimming removed 2 bases from V and 1 base from J, with 7 bases in between. CDR3 in DNA: TGTGCCACCAGTGATTCCTTCCGGAACACCGGGGAGCTGTTTTTT. This sequence encodes CATSDSFRNTGELFF.